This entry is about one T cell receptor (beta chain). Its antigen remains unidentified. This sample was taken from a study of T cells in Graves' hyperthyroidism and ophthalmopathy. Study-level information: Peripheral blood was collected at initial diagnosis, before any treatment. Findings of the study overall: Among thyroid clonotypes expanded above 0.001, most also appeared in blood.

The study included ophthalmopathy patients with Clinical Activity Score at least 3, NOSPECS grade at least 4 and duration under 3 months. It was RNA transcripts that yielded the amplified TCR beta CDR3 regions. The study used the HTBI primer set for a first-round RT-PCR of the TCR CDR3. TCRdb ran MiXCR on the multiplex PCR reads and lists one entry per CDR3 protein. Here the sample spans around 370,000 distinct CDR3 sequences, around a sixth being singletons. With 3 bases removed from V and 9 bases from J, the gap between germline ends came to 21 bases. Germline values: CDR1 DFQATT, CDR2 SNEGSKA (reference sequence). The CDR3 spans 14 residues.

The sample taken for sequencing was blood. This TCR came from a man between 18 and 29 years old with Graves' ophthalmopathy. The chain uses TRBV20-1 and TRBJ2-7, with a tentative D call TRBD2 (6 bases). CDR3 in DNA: TGCAGTGCTAGCCGGTCGGCAGGCGGGATGGCGCAGTACTTC. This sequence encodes CSASRSAGGMAQYF.